There are many counts of the clone carrying this T cell receptor (beta chain). The data are from a study of T cells in Graves' hyperthyroidism and ophthalmopathy. RNA transcripts served as the template for amplifying TCR beta CDR3 regions. First-round RT-PCR targeting the TCR CDR3 was performed with the HTBI primer set. TCRdb reprocessed the multiplex PCR reads via MiXCR and lists one record per CDR3 protein. Of hundreds of thousands of distinct CDR3 sequences in the sample, roughly 15% were seen once. Material for sequencing was blood. The receptor comes from a woman aged 50 to 60 with Graves' ophthalmopathy.

CDR3: CASSSGTGAYNEQFF. CDR3 nucleotide sequence: TGTGCCAGCTCATCCGGGACAGGGGCCTACAATGAGCAGTTCTTC. The chain has TRBV18 and TRBJ2-1, with 10 bases identical to TRBD1. The CDR3 sequence is 15 residues long. With V trimmed by 5 bases and J by 2 bases, 3 bases remained unmatched. Germline V lookup: CDR1 KGHSH, CDR2 LQKENI.